This TCR beta chain was captured in a study of CD8+ T cells in alopecia areata. Cells that came from pooled cutaneous lymph nodes were sorted using CD4, CD8alpha, NKG2D, NKG2ACE and other markers. The CDR3 covers 16 residues. CDR1 and CDR2 (germline): FNHDT, SITEND (reference sequence). The trim removed 2 bases at V and 3 bases at J, leaving 3 bases unmatched. RNA extraction and reverse transcription yielded cDNA as sequencing template. Some clones are missing from TCRdb's copy, which holds only in-frame ones; the method was immunoSEQ multiplex PCR. The table lists 200,000 to 300,000 clones, with no singletons. The study, taken as a whole, reports: Especially in alopecia totalis/universalis, lesional scalp showed greater clonality than normal scalp did.

Regarding this clone: What it binds is not known. Mouse gene names and germline throughout. The CDR3 end falls 4 residues outside the read, so it is completed with the germline J gene.

This chain links TRBV19 with TRBJ2-1; TRBD2 matches 12 bases. This sequence originates from a C3H/HeJ mouse with alopecia areata. Strain MHC haplotype: H2-k. The sequencing input was CD4+ T cells sorted from a lymph node. The CDR3 reads CASSMGTGGSYAEQFF. Partial CDR3 DNA: TGTGCCAGCAGTATGGGGACTGGGGGGAGCTATGCT.